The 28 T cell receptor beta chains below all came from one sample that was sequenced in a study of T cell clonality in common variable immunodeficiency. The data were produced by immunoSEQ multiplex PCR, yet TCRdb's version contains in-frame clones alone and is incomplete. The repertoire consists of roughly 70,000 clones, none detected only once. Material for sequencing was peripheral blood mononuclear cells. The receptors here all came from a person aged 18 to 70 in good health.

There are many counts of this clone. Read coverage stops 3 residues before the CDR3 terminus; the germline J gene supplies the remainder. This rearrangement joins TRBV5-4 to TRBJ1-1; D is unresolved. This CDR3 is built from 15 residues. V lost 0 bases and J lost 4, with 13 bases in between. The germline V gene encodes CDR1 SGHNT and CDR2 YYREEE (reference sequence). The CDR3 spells CASSLEVQYFTEAFF. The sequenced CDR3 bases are TGTGCCAGCAGCTTGGAGGTCCAATATTTCACTGAA. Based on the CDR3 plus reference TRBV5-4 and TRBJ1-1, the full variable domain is ETGVTQSPTHLIKTRGQQVTLRCSSQSGHNTVSWYQQALGQGPQFIFQYYREEENGRGNFPPRFSGLQFPNYSSELNVNALELDDSALYLCASSLEVQYFTEAFFGQGTRLTVV.

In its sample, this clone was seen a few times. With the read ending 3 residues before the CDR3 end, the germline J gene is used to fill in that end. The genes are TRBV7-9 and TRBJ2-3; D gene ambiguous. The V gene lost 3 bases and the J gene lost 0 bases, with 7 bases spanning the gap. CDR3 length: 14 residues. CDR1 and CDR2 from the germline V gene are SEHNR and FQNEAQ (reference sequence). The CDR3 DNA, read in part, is TGTGCCAGCAGCTTGGGCGTTAGCACAGATACG. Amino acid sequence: CASSLGVSTDT. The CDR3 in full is CASSLGVSTDTQYF.

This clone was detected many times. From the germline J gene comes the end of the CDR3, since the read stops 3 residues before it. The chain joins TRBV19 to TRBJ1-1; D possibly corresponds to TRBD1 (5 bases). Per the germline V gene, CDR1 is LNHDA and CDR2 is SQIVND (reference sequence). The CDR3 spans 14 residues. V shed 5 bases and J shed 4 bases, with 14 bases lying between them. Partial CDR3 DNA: TGTGCCAGTAGTCCGACGGGGGGAAGCACTGAA. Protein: CASSPTGGSTE. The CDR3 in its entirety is CASSPTGGSTEAFF.

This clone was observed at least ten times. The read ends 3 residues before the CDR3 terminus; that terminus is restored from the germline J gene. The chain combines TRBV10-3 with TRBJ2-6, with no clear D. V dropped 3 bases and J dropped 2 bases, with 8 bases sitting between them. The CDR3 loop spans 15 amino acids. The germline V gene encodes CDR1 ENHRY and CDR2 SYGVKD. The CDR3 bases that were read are TGTGCCATCAGTGATCCTAGACCTGGGGCCAACGTC. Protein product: CAISDPRPGANV. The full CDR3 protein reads CAISDPRPGANVLTF.

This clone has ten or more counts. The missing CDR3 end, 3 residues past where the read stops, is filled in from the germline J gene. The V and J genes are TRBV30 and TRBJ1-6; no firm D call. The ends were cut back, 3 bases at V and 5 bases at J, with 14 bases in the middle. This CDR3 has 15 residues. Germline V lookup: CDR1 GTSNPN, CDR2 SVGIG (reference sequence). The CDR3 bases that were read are TGTGCCTGGAGCACTACGGGGAGTAATAATTCACCC. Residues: CAWSTTGSNNSP. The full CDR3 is CAWSTTGSNNSPLHF.

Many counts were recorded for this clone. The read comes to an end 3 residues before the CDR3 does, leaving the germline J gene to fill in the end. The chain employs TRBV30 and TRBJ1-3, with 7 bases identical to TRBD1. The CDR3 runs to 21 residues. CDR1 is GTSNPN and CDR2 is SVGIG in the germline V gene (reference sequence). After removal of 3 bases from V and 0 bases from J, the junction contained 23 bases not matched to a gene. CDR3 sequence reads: CAWRAPLGIEGDSRSGNTIYF. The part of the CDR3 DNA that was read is TGTGCCTGGAGGGCCCCTTTAGGTATTGAAGGGGACAGTCGCTCTGGAAACACC.

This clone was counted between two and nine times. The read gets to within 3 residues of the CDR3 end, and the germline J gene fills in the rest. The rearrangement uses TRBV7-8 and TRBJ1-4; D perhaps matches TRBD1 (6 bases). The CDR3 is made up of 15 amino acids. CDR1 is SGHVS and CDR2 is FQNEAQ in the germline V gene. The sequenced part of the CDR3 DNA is TGTGCCAGCAGCCCCTTCGGGGGGGCGGGTGTAACA. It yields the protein CASSPFGGAGVT. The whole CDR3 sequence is CASSPFGGAGVTLFF.

The chain's CDR3 is CAWSVLQSETQYF. The covered CDR3 bases are TGTGCCTGGAGTGTGTTACAGTCTGAGACC. This rearrangement joins TRBV30 to TRBJ2-5; no reliable D call. The read terminates 3 residues before the CDR3 end, so the remaining end is supplied by the germline J gene. V was cut by 0 bases and J by 5 bases, with 10 bases left in between. This CDR3 has 13 amino acids. Germline V CDR1 and CDR2: GTSNPN, SVGIG (reference sequence).

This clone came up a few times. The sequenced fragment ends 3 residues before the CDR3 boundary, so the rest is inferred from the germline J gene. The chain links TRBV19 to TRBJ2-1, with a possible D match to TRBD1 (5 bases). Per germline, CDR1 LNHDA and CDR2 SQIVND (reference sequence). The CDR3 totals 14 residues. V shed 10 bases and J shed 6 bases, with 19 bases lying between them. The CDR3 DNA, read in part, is TGTGCCACCCAGGGCAGAGTATGGGTCAATGAG. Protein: CATQGRVWVNE. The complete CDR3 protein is CATQGRVWVNEQFF.

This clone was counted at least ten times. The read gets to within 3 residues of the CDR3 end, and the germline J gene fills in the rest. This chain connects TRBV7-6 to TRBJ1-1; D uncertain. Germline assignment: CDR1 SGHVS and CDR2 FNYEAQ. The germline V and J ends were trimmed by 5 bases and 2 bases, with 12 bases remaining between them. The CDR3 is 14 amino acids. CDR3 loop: CASSLQISNTEAFF. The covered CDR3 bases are TGTGCCAGCAGCCTACAGATTTCCAACACTGAA. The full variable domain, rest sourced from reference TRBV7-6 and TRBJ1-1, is GAGVSQSPRYKVTKRGQDVALRCDPISGHVSLYWYRQALGQGPEFLTYFNYEAQQDKSGLPNDRFSAERPEGSISTLTIQRTEQRDSAMYRCASSLQISNTEAFFGQGTRLTVV.

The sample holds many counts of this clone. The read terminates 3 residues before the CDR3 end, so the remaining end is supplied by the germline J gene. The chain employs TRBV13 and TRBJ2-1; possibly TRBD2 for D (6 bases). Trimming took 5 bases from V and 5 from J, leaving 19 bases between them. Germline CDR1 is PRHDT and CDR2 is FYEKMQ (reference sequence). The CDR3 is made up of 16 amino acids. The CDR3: CASSVSAEGLDNEQFF. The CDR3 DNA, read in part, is TGTGCCAGCAGCGTATCTGCGGAGGGGCTGGACAATGAG.

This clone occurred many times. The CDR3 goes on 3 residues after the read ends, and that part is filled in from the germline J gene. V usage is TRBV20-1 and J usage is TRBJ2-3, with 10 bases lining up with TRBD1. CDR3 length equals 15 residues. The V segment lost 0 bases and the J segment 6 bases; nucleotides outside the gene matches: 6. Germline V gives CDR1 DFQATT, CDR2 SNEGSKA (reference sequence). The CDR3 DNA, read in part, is TGCAGTGCTAGAGATACGGGACAGGGGACCGATACG. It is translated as CSARDTGQGTDT. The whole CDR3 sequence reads CSARDTGQGTDTQYF.

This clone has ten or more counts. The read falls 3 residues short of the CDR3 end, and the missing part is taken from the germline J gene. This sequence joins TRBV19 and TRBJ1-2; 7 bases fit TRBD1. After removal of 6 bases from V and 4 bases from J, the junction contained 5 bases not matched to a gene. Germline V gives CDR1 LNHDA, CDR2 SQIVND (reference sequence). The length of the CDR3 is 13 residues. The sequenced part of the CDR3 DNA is TGTGCCAGTAGGGGGACAGAAGGCTATGGC. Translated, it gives CASRGTEGYG. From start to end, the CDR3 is CASRGTEGYGYTF.

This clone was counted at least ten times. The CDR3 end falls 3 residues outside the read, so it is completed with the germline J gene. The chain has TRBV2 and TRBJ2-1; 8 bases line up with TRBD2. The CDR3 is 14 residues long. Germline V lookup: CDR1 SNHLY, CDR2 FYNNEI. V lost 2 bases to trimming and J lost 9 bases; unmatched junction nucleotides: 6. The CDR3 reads CASSETGLAGEQFF. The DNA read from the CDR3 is TGTGCCAGCAGTGAAACGGGGCTAGCGGGTGAG. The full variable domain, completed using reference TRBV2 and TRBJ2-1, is EPEVTQTPSHQVTQMGQEVILRCVPISNHLYFYWYRQILGQKVEFLVSFYNNEISEKSEIFDDQFSVERPDGSNFTLKIRSTKLEDSAMYFCASSETGLAGEQFFGPGTRLTVL.

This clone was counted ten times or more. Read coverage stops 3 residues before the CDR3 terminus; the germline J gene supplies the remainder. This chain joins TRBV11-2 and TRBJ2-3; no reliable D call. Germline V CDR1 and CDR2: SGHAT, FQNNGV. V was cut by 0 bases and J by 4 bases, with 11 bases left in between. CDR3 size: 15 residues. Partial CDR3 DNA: TGTGCCAGCAGCTTAGATGGGCACCCACCAGATACG. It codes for CASSLDGHPPDT. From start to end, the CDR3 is CASSLDGHPPDTQYF.

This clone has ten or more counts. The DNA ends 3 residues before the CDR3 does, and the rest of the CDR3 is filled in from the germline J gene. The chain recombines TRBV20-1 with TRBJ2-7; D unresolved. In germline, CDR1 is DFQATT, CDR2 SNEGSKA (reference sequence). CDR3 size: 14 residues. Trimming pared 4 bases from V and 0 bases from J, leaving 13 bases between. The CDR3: CSATSAQSSYEQYF. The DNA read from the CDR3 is TGCAGTGCTACCAGCGCACAAAGCTCCTACGAG.

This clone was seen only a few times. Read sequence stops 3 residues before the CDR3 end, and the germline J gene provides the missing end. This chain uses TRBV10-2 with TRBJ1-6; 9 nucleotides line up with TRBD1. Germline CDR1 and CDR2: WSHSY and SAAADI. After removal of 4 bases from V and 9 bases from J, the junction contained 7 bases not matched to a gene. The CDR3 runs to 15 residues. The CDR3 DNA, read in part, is TGCGCCAGCAGTGGGGACAGGGTGACGAGTTCACCC. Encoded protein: CASSGDRVTSSP. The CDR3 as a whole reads CASSGDRVTSSPLHF.

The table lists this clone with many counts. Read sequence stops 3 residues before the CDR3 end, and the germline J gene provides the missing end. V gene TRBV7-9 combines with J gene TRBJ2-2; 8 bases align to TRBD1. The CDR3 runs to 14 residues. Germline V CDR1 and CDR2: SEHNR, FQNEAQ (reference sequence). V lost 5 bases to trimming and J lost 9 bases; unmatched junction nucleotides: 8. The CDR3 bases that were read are TGTGCCAGCAGCGCCATCGGACAGGGCAGGGAG. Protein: CASSAIGQGRE. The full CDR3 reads CASSAIGQGRELFF.

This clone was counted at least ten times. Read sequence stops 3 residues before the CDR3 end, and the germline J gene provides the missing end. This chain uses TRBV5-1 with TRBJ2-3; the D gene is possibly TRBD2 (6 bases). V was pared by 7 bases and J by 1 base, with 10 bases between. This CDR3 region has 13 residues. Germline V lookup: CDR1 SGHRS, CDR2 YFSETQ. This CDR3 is CASRTGGTDTQYF. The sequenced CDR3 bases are TGCGCCAGCCGCACGGGGGGCACAGATACG.

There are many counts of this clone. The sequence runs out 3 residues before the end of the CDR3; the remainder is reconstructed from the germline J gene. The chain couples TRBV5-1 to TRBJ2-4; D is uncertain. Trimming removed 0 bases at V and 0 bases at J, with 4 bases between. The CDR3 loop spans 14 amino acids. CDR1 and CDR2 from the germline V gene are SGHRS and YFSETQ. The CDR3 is CASSLGVAKNIQYF. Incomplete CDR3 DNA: TGCGCCAGCAGCTTGGGCGTAGCCAAAAACATT.

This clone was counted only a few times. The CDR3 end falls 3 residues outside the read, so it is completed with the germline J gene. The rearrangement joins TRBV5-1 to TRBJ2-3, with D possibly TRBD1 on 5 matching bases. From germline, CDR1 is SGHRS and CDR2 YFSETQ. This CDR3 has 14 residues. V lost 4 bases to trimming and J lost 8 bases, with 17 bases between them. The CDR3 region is CASSQEDPRGTQYF. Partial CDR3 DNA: TGCGCCAGCAGCCAAGAAGATCCTAGGGGTACG.

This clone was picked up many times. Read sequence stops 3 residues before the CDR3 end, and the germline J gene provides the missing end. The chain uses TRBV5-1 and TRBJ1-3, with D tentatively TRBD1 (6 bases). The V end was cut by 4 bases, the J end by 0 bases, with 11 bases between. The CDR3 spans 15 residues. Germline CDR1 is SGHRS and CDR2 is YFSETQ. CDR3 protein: CASSPQGTSGNTIYF. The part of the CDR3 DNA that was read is TGCGCCAGCAGCCCCCAGGGGACCTCTGGAAACACC.

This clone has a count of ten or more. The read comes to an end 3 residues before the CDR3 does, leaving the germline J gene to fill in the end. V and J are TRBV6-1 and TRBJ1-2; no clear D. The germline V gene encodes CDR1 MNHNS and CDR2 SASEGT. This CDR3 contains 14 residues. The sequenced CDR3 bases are TGTGCCAGCAGTGAACCTAAGTCCGGGGTCAGC. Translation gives CASSEPKSGVS. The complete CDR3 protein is CASSEPKSGVSYTF.

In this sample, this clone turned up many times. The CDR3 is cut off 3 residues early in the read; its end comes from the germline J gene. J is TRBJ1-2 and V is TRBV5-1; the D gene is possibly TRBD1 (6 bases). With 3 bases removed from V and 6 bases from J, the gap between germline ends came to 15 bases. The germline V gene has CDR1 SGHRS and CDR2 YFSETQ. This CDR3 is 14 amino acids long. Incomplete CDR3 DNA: TGCGCCAGCAGCTGGGGGAACAAGGGGGATGGC. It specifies CASSWGNKGDG. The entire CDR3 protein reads CASSWGNKGDGYTF.

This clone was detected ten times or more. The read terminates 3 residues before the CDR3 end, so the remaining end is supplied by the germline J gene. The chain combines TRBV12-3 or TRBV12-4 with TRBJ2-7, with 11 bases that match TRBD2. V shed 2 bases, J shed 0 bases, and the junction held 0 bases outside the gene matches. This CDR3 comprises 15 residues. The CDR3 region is CASSLLAGGSYEQYF. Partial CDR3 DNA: TGTGCCAGCAGTTTACTAGCGGGGGGCTCCTACGAG.

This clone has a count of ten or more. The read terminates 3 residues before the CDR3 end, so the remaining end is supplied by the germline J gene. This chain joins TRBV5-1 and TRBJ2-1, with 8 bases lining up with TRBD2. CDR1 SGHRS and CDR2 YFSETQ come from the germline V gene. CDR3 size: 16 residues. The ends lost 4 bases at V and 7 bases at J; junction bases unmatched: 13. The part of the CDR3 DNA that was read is TGCGCCAGCAGCCGGGGAAGCGGGGGCGGAGCGAATGAG. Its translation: CASSRGSGGGANE. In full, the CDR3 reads CASSRGSGGGANEQFF.

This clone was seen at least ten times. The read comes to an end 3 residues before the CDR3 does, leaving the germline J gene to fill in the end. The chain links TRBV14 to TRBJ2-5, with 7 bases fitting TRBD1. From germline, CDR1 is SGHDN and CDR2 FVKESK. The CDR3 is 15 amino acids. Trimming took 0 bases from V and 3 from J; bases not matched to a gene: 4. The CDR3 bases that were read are TGTGCCAGCAGCCAAGAAGGGGACAGCAAAGAGACC. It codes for CASSQEGDSKET. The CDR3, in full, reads CASSQEGDSKETQYF.

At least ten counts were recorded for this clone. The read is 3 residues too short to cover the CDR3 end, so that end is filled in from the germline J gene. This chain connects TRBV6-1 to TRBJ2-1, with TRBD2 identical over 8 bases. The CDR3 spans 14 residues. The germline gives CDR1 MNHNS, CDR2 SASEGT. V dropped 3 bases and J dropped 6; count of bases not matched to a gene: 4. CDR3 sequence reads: CASSDGGVRNEQFF. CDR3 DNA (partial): TGTGCCAGCAGTGACGGGGGGGTCCGCAATGAG.